This T cell receptor (beta chain) was captured by sequencing in a study of cytomegalovirus exposure and HLA in healthy donors. Study details: Early on, a data release was issued that held approximately 92 million unique TCRs from HLA-typed donors. General study points: The sole available immune exposure information was CMV serostatus. Presence/absence analyses assumed roughly uniform sequencing depth across donors. Several top significant clusters appeared, in a later analysis, to be linked to common viral pathogens.

The CDR3 has 16 amino acids. Germline V gene data show CDR1 as MDHEN and CDR2 as SYDVKM. V shed 5 bases, J shed 4 bases, and the junction held 5 bases outside the gene matches. With 60 Vbeta and 13 Jbeta primers, the PCR was carried out. Some clones are missing from TCRdb's copy, which holds only in-frame ones; the method was immunoSEQ multiplex PCR. The table shows roughly 220,000 clones, with more than 65% occurring only once. About this clone itself: Its antigen is currently unknown.

Specimen: PBMCs. The TCR was taken from a man aged 50 to 59 in good health and CMV-seronegative. The chain employs TRBV28 and TRBJ2-1; the match to TRBD2 covers 13 bases. CDR3 bases: TGTGCCAGCAGTCCTCGGACTAGCGGGAGATACAATGAGCAGTTCTTC. Translating it yields CASSPRTSGRYNEQFF.